Listed below are T cell receptor beta chains from one sample, sequenced in a study of CD8+CD57+ T cells in acquired aplastic anemia. TCRdb analysed the reads with MiXCR anew, one entry per CDR3 protein. The sample has approximately 95,000 distinct CDR3 sequences, around two thirds seen once. The sequenced sample was sorted CD4+, CD8+, or CD8+CD57+ T cells (not recorded which) from PBMCs. The receptor source for this set is a human donor with aplastic anemia. Both conserved end residues are part of each CDR3. D genes are given only for firm matches.

v_gene: TRBV15; len: 15; j_gene: TRBJ1-2; d_gene: -; CDR3aa: CATSRDRQGMDGYTF
v_gene: TRBV2; len: 14; j_gene: TRBJ1-4; d_gene: TRBD1; CDR3aa: CASRPGTGTEKLFF
v_gene: TRBV19; len: 14; j_gene: TRBJ2-7; d_gene: -; CDR3aa: CASSRAGNPYEQHF
v_gene: TRBV20-1; len: 13; j_gene: TRBJ2-1; d_gene: -; CDR3aa: CSARWGIYNEQLF
v_gene: TRBV20-1; len: 17; j_gene: TRBJ1-3; d_gene: -; CDR3aa: CSARAPSTGLAGNTIYF
v_gene: TRBV20-1; len: 12; j_gene: TRBJ1-1; d_gene: -; CDR3aa: CSAPRGGTEAFF
v_gene: TRBV15; len: 22; j_gene: TRBJ2-2; d_gene: -; CDR3aa: CATSRDRQDNRGGYTNTGELFF
v_gene: TRBV7-8; len: 14; j_gene: TRBJ1-2; d_gene: -; CDR3aa: CASSLMRVNYGYTF
v_gene: TRBV12-3/TRBV12-4; len: 12; j_gene: TRBJ2-1; d_gene: -; CDR3aa: CASSFSYNEQFF
v_gene: TRBV6-4; len: 14; j_gene: TRBJ2-7; d_gene: -; CDR3aa: CASSRYRGPYEQYF
v_gene: TRBV7-2; len: 15; j_gene: TRBJ1-5; d_gene: TRBD1; CDR3aa: CASSYQGAQGQPQHF
v_gene: TRBV29-1; len: 13; j_gene: TRBJ2-2; d_gene: -; CDR3aa: CSVGAPNTGELFF
v_gene: TRBV24-1; len: 15; j_gene: TRBJ2-3; d_gene: -; CDR3aa: CATSDFTASTDTQYF
v_gene: TRBV7-2; len: 13; j_gene: TRBJ2-7; d_gene: -; CDR3aa: CASSPKTSYEQYF
v_gene: TRBV19; len: 13; j_gene: TRBJ1-2; d_gene: -; CDR3aa: CASSNPPDYGYTF
v_gene: TRBV4-3; len: 14; j_gene: TRBJ2-3; d_gene: TRBD1; CDR3aa: CASSQVRGPDTQYF
v_gene: TRBV11-1; len: 16; j_gene: TRBJ2-2; d_gene: -; CDR3aa: CASSPIRGANTGELFF
v_gene: TRBV5-1; len: 17; j_gene: TRBJ2-3; d_gene: TRBD2; CDR3aa: CASSLERAGVSTDTQYF